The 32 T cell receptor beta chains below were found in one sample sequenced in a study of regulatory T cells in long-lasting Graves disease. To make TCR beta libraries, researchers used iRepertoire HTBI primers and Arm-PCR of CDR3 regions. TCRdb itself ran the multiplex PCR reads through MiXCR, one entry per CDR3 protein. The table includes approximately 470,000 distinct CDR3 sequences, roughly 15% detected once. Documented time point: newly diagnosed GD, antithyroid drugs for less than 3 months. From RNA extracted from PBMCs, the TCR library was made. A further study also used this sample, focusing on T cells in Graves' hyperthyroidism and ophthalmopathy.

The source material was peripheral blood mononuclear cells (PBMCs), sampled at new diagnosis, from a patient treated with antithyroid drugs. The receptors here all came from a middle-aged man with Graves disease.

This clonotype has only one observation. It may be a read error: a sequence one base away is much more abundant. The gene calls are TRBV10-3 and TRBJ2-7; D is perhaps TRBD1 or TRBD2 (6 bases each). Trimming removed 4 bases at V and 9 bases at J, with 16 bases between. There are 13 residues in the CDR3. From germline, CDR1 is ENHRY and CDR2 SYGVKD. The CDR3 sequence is CAISVRGLGGQYF. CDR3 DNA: TGTGCCATCAGTGTTAGGGGGTTGGGGGGGCAGTACTTC.

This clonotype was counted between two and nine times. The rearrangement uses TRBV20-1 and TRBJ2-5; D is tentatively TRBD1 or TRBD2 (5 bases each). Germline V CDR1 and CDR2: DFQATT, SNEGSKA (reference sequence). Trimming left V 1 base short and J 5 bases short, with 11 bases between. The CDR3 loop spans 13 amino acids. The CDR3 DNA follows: TGCAGTGCTAGAGGTGGGGGTCCCGAGACCCAGTACTTC. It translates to CSARGGGPETQYF.

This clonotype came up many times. The CDR3 nucleotides read TGTGCCAGCAGACGACTAGCGGGCTACGAAGAGACCCAGTACTTC. Its translation: CASRRLAGYEETQYF. The chain is built from TRBV12-3 or TRBV12-4 and TRBJ2-5, with TRBD2 matching 10 bases. J was trimmed by 3 bases and V by 6 bases; bases with no gene match: 7. This CDR3 region has 15 residues.

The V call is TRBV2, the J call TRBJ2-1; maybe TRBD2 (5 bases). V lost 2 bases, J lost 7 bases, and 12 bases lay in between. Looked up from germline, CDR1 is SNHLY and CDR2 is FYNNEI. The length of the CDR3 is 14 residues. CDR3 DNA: TGTGCCAGCAGTGAAAGGGCCCCGGGAAATGAGCAGTTCTTC. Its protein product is CASSERAPGNEQFF.

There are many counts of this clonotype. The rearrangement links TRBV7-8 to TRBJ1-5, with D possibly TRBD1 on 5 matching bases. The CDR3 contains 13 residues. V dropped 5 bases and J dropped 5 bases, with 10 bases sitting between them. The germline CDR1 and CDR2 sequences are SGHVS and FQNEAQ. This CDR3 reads CASSLGRDQPQHF. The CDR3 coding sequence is TGTGCCAGCAGCCTAGGCAGGGATCAGCCCCAGCATTTT.

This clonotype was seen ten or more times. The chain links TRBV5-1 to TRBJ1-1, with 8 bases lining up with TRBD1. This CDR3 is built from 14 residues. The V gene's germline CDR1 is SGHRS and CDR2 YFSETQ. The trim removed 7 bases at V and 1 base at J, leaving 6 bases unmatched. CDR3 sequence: CASETGTGNTEAFF. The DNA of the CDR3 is TGCGCCAGCGAGACCGGGACAGGGAACACTGAAGCTTTCTTT. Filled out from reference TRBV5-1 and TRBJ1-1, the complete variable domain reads KAGVTQTPRYLIKTRGQQVTLSCSPISGHRSVSWYQQTPGQGLQFLFEYFSETQRNKGNFPGRFSGRQFSNSRSEMNVSTLELGDSALYLCASETGTGNTEAFFGQGTRLTVV.

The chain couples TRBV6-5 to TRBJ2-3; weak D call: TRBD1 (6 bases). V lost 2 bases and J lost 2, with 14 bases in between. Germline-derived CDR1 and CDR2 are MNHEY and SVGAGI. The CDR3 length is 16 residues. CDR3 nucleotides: TGTGCCAGCAGTTACCAGAATCAGGGGCCCACAGATACGCAGTATTTT. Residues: CASSYQNQGPTDTQYF.

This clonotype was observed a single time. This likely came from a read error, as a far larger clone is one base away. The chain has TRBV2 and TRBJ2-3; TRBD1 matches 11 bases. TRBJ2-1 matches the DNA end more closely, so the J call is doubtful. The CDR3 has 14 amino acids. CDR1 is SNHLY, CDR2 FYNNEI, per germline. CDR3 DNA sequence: TGTGCCAGCAGCCGGGACAGGGGGTCCAATAAGCAGTTCTTC. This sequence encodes CASSRDRGSNKQFF.

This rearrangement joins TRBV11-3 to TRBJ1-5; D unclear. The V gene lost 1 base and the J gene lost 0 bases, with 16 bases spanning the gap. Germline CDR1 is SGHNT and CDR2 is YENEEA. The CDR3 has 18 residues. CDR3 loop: CASSLAVPAGDSNQPQHF. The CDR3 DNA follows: TGTGCCAGCAGCTTAGCAGTTCCGGCAGGAGATAGCAATCAGCCCCAGCATTTT. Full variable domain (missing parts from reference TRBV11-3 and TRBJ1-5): EAGVVQSPRYKIIEKKQPVAFWCNPISGHNTLYWYLQNLGQGPELLIRYENEEAVDDSQLPKDRFSAERLKGVDSTLKIQPAELGDSAVYLCASSLAVPAGDSNQPQHFGDGTRLSIL.

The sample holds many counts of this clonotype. The CDR3 loop reads CASSARLAGVGAGELFF. For the CDR3, the DNA is TGTGCCAGCAGTGCCCGACTAGCGGGAGTTGGAGCCGGGGAGCTGTTTTTT. The chain is built from TRBV12-3 or TRBV12-4 and TRBJ2-2; TRBD2 agrees at 12 bases. This CDR3 spans 17 amino acids. The J segment lost 6 bases and the V segment lost 5 bases, leaving 10 bases of the junction unmatched.

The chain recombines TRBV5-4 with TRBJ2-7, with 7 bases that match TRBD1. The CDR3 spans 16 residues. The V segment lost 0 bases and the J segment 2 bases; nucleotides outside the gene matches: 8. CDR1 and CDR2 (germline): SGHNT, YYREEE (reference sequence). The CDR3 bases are TGTGCCAGCAGCTTGGGACAGGGTAAGGGAACCTACGAGCAGTACTTC. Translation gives CASSLGQGKGTYEQYF. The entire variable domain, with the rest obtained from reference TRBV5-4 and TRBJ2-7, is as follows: ETGVTQSPTHLIKTRGQQVTLRCSSQSGHNTVSWYQQALGQGPQFIFQYYREEENGRGNFPPRFSGLQFPNYSSELNVNALELDDSALYLCASSLGQGKGTYEQYFGPGTRLTVT.

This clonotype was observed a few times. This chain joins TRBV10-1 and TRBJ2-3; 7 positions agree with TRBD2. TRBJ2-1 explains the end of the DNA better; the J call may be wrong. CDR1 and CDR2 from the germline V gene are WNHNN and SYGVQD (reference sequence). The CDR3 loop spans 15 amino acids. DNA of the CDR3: TGCGCCAGCAGTGAGTCCGACTTGGGGAGGGGTGAGCAGTTCTTC. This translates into CASSESDLGRGEQFF.

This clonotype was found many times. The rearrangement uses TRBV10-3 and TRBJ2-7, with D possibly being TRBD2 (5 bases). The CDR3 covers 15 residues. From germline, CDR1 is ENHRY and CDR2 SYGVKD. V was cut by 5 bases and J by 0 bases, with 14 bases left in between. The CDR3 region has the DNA TGTGCCATCAGTCCATCGACTACGAGCTCCTACGAGCAGTACTTC. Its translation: CAISPSTTSSYEQYF.

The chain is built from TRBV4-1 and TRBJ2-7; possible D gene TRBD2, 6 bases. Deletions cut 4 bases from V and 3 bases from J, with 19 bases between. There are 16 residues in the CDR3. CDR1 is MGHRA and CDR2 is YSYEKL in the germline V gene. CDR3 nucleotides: TGCGCCAGCAGCCCCACCCGGGCGGGGAACTACTACGAGCAGTACTTC. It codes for CASSPTRAGNYYEQYF.

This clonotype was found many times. The CDR3 coding sequence is TGCGCCAGCAGCCCTGGAGGCATTACCGGGGAGCTGTTTTTT. Translation gives CASSPGGITGELFF. V is TRBV5-1 and J is TRBJ2-2; D might be TRBD2 (5 bases). This CDR3 has 14 residues. V lost 4 bases and J lost 5, with 12 bases in between. CDR1 is SGHRS and CDR2 is YFSETQ in the germline V gene.

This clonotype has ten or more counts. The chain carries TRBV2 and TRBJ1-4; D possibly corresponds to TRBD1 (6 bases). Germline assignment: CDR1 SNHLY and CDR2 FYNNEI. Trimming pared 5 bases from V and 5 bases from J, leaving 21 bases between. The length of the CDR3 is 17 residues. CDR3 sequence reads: CASSRSRGYSGNEKLFF. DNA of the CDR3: TGTGCCAGCAGTAGAAGCAGGGGCTATTCAGGGAATGAAAAACTGTTTTTT.

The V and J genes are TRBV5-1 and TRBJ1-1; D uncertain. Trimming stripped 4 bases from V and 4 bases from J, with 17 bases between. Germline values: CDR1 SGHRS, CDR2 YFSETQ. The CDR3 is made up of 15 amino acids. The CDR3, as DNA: TGCGCCAGCAGCGGTGAAGGTTCGGTGGGCACTGAAGCTTTCTTT. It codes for CASSGEGSVGTEAFF.

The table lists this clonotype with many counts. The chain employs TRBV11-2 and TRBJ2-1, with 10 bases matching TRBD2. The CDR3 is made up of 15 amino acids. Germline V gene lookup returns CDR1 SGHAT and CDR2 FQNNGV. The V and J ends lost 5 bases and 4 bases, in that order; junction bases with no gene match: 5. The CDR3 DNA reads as TGTGCCAGCAGCCCGGGACTAGCGATTTACAATGAGCAGTTCTTC. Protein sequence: CASSPGLAIYNEQFF.

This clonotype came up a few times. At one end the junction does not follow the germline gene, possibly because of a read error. This CDR3 is CSARDSQGGEPEVFF. The CDR3 DNA reads TGCAGTGCTAGAGATTCCCAGGGAGGGGAGCCTGAAGTTTTCTTT. The rearrangement uses TRBV20-1 and TRBJ1-1; D perhaps matches TRBD1 (5 bases). Germline CDR1 and CDR2: DFQATT and SNEGSKA (reference sequence). This CDR3 region has 15 residues.

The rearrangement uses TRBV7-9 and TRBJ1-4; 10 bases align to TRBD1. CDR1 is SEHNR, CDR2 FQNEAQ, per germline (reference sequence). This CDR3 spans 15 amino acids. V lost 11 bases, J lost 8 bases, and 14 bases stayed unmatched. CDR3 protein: CACSRGTGVREKLFF. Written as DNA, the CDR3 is TGTGCCTGCTCGAGAGGGACAGGGGTCCGGGAAAAACTGTTTTTT.

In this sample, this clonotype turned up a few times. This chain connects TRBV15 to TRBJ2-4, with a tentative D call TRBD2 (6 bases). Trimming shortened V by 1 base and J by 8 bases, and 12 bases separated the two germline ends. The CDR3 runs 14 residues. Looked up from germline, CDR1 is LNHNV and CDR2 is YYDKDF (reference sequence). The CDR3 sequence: CATSRAPGEDIQYF. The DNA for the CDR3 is TGTGCCACCAGCAGAGCCCCGGGGGAGGACATTCAGTACTTC.

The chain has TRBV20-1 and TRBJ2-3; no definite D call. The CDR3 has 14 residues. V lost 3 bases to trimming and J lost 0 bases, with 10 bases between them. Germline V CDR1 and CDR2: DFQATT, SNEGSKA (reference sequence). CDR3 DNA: TGCAGTGCTAGTTTGGCGGATAGCACAGATACGCAGTATTTT. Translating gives CSASLADSTDTQYF.

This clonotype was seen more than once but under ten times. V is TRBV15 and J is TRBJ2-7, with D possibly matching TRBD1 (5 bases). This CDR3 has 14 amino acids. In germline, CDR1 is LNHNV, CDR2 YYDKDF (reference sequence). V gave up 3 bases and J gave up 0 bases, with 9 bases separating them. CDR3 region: CATSSHRSSYEQYF. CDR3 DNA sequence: TGTGCCACCAGCAGTCACAGGAGCTCCTACGAGCAGTACTTC.

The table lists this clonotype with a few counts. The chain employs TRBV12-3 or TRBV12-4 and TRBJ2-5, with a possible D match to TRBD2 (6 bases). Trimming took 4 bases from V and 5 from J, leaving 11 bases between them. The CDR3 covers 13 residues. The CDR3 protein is CASSSFSGETQYF. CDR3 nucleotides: TGTGCCAGCAGTTCTTTTAGCGGTGAGACCCAGTACTTC.

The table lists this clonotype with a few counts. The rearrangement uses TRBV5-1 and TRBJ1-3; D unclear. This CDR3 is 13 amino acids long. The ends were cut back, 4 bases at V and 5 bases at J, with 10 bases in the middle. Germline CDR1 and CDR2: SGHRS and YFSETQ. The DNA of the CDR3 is TGCGCCAGCAGCGAGGGATTGAGAAACACCATATATTTT. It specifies CASSEGLRNTIYF.

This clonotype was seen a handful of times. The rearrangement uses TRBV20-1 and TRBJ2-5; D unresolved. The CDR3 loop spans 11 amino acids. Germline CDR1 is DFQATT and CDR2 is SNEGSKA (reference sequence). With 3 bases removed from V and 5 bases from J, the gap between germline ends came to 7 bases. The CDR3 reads CSAREFETQYF. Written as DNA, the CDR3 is TGCAGTGCTAGGGAGTTTGAGACCCAGTACTTC.

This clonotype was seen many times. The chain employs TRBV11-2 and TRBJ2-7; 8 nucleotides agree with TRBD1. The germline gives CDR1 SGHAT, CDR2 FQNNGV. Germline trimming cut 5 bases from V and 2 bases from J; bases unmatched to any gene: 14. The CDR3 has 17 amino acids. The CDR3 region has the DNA TGTGCCAGCAGCATCATACGCCGGGACAGGAGAGCCTACGAGCAGTACTTC. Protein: CASSIIRRDRRAYEQYF.

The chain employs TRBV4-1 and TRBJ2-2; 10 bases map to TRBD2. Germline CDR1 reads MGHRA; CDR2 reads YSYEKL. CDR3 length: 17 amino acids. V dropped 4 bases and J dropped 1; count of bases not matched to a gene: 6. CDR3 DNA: TGCGCCAGCAGCCCACGGACTAGCGGCCAGAACACCGGGGAGCTGTTTTTT. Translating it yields CASSPRTSGQNTGELFF.

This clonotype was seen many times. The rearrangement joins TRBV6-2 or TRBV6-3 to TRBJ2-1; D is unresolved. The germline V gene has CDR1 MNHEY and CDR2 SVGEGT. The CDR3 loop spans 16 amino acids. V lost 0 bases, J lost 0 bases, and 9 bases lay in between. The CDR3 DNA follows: TGTGCCAGCAGTTACTCCCAGCGCAGCTCCTACAATGAGCAGTTCTTC. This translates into CASSYSQRSSYNEQFF.

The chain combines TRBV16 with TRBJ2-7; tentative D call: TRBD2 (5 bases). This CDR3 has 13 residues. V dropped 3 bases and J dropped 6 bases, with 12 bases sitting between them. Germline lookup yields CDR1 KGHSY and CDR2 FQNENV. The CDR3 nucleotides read TGTGCCAGCAGCCATCCTACGGAGGTCGAGCAGTACTTC. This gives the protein CASSHPTEVEQYF.

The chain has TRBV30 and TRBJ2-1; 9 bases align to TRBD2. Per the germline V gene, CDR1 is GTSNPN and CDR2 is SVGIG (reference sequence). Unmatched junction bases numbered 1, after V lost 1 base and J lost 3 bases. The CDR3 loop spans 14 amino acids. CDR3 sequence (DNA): TGTGCCTGGAGTGAAGCGGGGGGCTACAATGAGCAGTTCTTC. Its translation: CAWSEAGGYNEQFF.

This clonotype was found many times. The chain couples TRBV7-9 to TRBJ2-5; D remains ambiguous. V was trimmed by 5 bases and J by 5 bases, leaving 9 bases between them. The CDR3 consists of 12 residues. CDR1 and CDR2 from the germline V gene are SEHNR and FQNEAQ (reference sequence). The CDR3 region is CASSLNGETQYF. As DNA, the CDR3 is TGTGCCAGCAGCCTTAATGGGGAGACCCAGTACTTC.